This T cell receptor (beta chain) was sequenced during a study of control samples from healthy donors and cancer patients. Using immunoSEQ multiplex PCR, the repertoire was profiled, and TCRdb retains in-frame clones only, with some absent. The sample includes 100,000 to 130,000 clones, just under 85% of them seen just once. The receptor was derived from a man in his late teens or twenties in good health. Source material: blood.

The CDR3 nucleotides read TGTGCCGGAAATGAGCGGGGGGGTCCGGGGGAGACCCAGTACTTC. Amino acid sequence: CAGNERGGPGETQYF. The chain couples TRBV30 to TRBJ2-5; TRBD2 aligns across 10 bases. CDR1 and CDR2 from the germline V gene are GTSNPN and SVGIG (reference sequence). CDR3 length: 15 amino acids. V was clipped by 8 bases and J by 5 bases; unmatched bases: 14.